Listed below are T cell receptor beta chains from one sample, sequenced in a study of shared clonotypes between healthy human individuals. Produced via immunoSEQ multiplex PCR; TCRdb's table is partial and in-frame only. The table shows hundreds of thousands of clones, with over 75% occurring only once. The specimen sequenced was memory CD8+ T cells sorted from blood. All receptors come from a man aged 18-30 years in good health. Each CDR3 is given with its conserved first and last residue. D genes are given only for firm matches. Part of the rows lack a size; the others show once, few, many or a class for expanded clones.

TRBJ2-2 NA TRBV7-9 NA CASSTRIQGHTGELFF TGTGCCAGCAGCACCAGGATCCAAGGGCACACCGGGGAGCTGTTTTTT
TRBJ1-1 NA TRBV19 NA CASSIGQIEAFF TGTGCCAGTAGTATTGGACAGATTGAAGCTTTCTTT
TRBJ1-5 NA TRBV28 TRBD1 CASSLDRGNQPQHF TGTGCCAGCAGTCTGGACAGGGGGAATCAGCCCCAGCATTTT
TRBJ2-5 few TRBV6-1 NA CASLEGSGRETQYF TGTGCCAGCCTTGAAGGCTCCGGAAGGGAGACCCAGTACTTC
TRBJ2-3 NA TRBV21-1 NA CASSDRTSKTQYF TGTGCCAGCAGCGATAGGACTAGCAAAACGCAGTATTTT
TRBJ1-6 few TRBV6-1 NA CASSAPDSLELGAYNSPLHF TGTGCCAGCAGTGCACCGGACAGTCTGGAACTCGGGGCCTATAATTCACCCCTCCACTTT
TRBJ2-7 NA TRBV7-2 NA CASSSHYEQYF TGTGCCAGCAGCTCGCACTACGAGCAGTACTTC
TRBJ2-5 NA TRBV6-5 TRBD1 CASSYSTTGRETQYF TGTGCCAGCAGTTACTCCACGACAGGGCGAGAGACCCAGTACTTC
TRBJ2-1 once TRBV6-6 TRBD1 CASWGQGRYNEQFF TGTGCCAGCTGGGGACAGGGAAGGTACAATGAGCAGTTCTTC
TRBJ2-3 NA TRBV7-9 TRBD2 CASSLTGTSGVTDTQYF TGTGCCAGCAGCTTAACCGGGACTAGCGGGGTTACAGATACGCAGTATTTT
TRBJ2-7 NA TRBV9 NA CASSEGTSYEQYF TGTGCCAGCAGCGAGGGGACTTCCTACGAGCAGTACTTC
TRBJ2-7 NA TRBV6-6 NA CASSYSDTFYEQYF TGTGCCAGCAGTTACAGCGACACATTCTACGAGCAGTACTTC
TRBJ2-3 NA TRBV9 NA CASSATPVGVQDTQYF TGTGCCAGCAGCGCCACACCGGTCGGAGTTCAGGATACGCAGTATTTT
TRBJ2-1 NA TRBV7-6 NA CASSLGYGNEQFF TGTGCCAGCAGCTTAGGGTATGGCAATGAGCAGTTCTTC
TRBJ1-5 NA TRBV2 NA CASSEGLGEGLTNQPQHF TGTGCCAGCAGTGAAGGGCTCGGGGAGGGATTGACCAATCAGCCCCAGCATTTT
TRBJ1-6 many TRBV6-5 NA CASSLSYNSPLHF TGTGCCAGCAGTCTATCCTATAATTCACCCCTCCACTTT
TRBJ2-5 few TRBV30 NA CAWSPPGQTQYF TGTGCCTGGAGTCCCCCCGGACAGACCCAGTACTTC
TRBJ2-7 NA TRBV5-6 TRBD2 CASSLVLAEEQYF TGTGCCAGCAGCTTGGTACTAGCGGAGGAGCAGTACTTC
TRBJ1-2 once TRBV4-1 NA CASSQVRGTTNYGYTF TGCGCCAGCAGCCAAGTCCGGGGGACCACCAACTATGGCTACACCTTC
TRBJ2-3 NA TRBV27 NA CASSLFRLTDTQYF TGTGCCAGCAGTTTATTTCGCCTCACAGATACGCAGTATTTT
TRBJ2-7 NA TRBV7-9 TRBD1 CASSLPDRNEQYF TGTGCCAGCAGCCTACCGGACAGGAACGAGCAGTACTTC
TRBJ2-2 NA TRBV15 NA CATPGSTGELFF TGTGCCACCCCCGGGAGCACCGGGGAGCTGTTTTTT
TRBJ2-7 once TRBV7-9 NA CASSLGHGRRAYEQYF TGTGCCAGCAGCTTAGGCCACGGAAGGAGGGCCTACGAGCAGTACTTC
TRBJ1-5 NA TRBV6-1 NA CASRGRDGNQPQHF TGTGCCAGCAGGGGGAGGGACGGCAATCAGCCCCAGCATTTT
TRBJ1-6 NA TRBV5-8 NA CASLYPGDGDSPLHF TGTGCCAGCCTTTACCCGGGGGACGGAGATTCACCCCTCCACTTT
TRBJ2-3 NA TRBV7-9 TRBD1 CASSKGQGIDTQYF TGTGCCAGCAGCAAGGGACAGGGAATAGATACGCAGTATTTT
TRBJ2-7 NA TRBV11-2 NA CASSLGSGLAYEQYF TGTGCCAGCAGCTTAGGTAGCGGTCTAGCCTACGAGCAGTACTTC
TRBJ1-6 NA TRBV27 NA CASSPDLGWNSPLHF TGTGCCAGCAGTCCCGACCTAGGGTGGAATTCACCCCTCCACTTT
TRBJ1-3 NA TRBV27 NA CASSSERADGNTIYF TGTGCCAGCAGTTCGGAAAGGGCAGACGGAAACACCATATATTTT
TRBJ1-2 NA TRBV4-1 NA CASRGASYGYTF TGCGCCAGCAGAGGGGCCAGCTATGGCTACACCTTC
TRBJ2-2 NA TRBV10-3 TRBD2 CAIGRGGRTGELFF TGTGCCATCGGGCGGGGGGGCCGCACCGGGGAGCTGTTTTTT
TRBJ2-5 NA TRBV12-2 NA CASRLEEGSGDQETQYF TGTGCAAGTCGCTTAGAGGAAGGTAGCGGAGATCAAGAGACCCAGTACTTC
TRBJ2-5 once TRBV29-1 TRBD1 CSVETGAQETQYF TGCAGCGTGGAGACAGGGGCCCAAGAGACCCAGTACTTC
TRBJ2-2 NA TRBV15 NA CATSAGVNTGELFF TGTGCCACCTCCGCAGGGGTGAACACCGGGGAGCTGTTTTTT
TRBJ1-4 NA TRBV4-1 NA CASSSGQGYEKLFF TGCGCCAGCAGCTCAGGGCAGGGATATGAAAAACTGTTTTTT
TRBJ1-1 NA TRBV10-1 NA CASSERILPNTEAFF TGCGCCAGCAGTGAGCGGATCCTACCGAACACTGAAGCTTTCTTT
TRBJ2-7 NA TRBV27 NA CASSLIGAPMDEQYF TGTGCCAGCAGTTTGATCGGGGCCCCAATGGACGAGCAGTACTTC
TRBJ1-1 NA TRBV19 NA CASRTGTLNTEAFF TGTGCCAGTAGGACAGGAACCTTGAACACTGAAGCTTTCTTT
TRBJ1-1 NA TRBV27 NA CASSFIQGNTEAFF TGTGCCAGCAGTTTTATACAGGGGAACACTGAAGCTTTCTTT
TRBJ2-1 many TRBV4-3 TRBD1 CASSQDRGRAYEQFF TGCGCCAGCAGCCAAGATAGGGGGCGGGCATATGAGCAGTTCTTC
TRBJ1-3 few TRBV19 NA CASSYLTAGNTIYF TGTGCCAGTAGTTATTTGACAGCCGGAAACACCATATATTTT
TRBJ2-3 NA TRBV6-4 TRBD2 CASSTSGGSRTDTQYF TGTGCCAGCAGTACCAGCGGGGGGTCCCGCACAGATACGCAGTATTTT